A single sample gave rise to the 13 T cell receptor beta chains below, sequenced in a study of T cells in Graves' hyperthyroidism and ophthalmopathy. TCR beta CDR3 region amplification was performed from RNA transcripts. The TCR CDR3 first-round RT-PCR relied on the HTBI primer set. TCRdb re-called the multiplex PCR reads through MiXCR, storing one row per CDR3 protein. This table holds roughly 700,000 distinct CDR3 sequences, 14% found once. The sequenced material came from blood. These receptor sequences come from a young woman with Graves' hyperthyroidism.

At least ten counts were recorded for this clonotype. The chain joins TRBV12-3 or TRBV12-4 to TRBJ2-1; 8 bases are a match to TRBD2. The CDR3 is made up of 13 amino acids. The V and J ends lost 2 bases and 13 bases, in that order; junction bases with no gene match: 7. This CDR3 reads CASSLFGGEIQFF. Here the CDR3 DNA reads TGTGCCAGCAGTTTATTCGGGGGGGAGATACAGTTCTTC.

This clonotype has a count of ten or more. The rearrangement joins TRBV20-1 to TRBJ2-5; 10 bases fit TRBD2. Germline loops: CDR1 DFQATT, CDR2 SNEGSKA (reference sequence). Losses at the gene ends were 2 bases for V and 3 bases for J; bases not matched to a gene: 6. The CDR3 covers 15 residues. The CDR3 is CSARLAGVPEETQYF. DNA of the CDR3: TGCAGTGCTAGACTAGCGGGAGTTCCAGAAGAGACCCAGTACTTC.

The V gene is TRBV10-1, the J gene TRBJ2-2, with TRBD2 as a possible D gene (5 bases). CDR1 is WNHNN and CDR2 is SYGVQD in the germline V gene (reference sequence). Trimming took 5 bases from V and 5 from J, leaving 12 bases between them. The CDR3 consists of 14 residues. The CDR3 DNA reads TGCGCCAGCAGTAGGCTAGCAAGGACCGGGGAGCTGTTTTTT. This gives the protein CASSRLARTGELFF.

Ten or more counts support this clonotype. V is TRBV7-9 and J is TRBJ2-1; 9 nucleotides agree with TRBD2. V was clipped by 7 bases and J by 1 base; unmatched bases: 11. The CDR3 contains 17 residues. Per germline, CDR1 SEHNR and CDR2 FQNEAQ (reference sequence). CDR3 coding DNA: TGTGCCAGCACTTCGGGCGGGAGGGCCCTTTCCTACAATGAGCAGTTCTTC. This codes for CASTSGGRALSYNEQFF.

This clonotype was counted many times. Written as DNA, the CDR3 is TGTGCCAGCAGTCCAATTTCCGGGACAGGGAGATACGAGCAGTACTTC. Its translation: CASSPISGTGRYEQYF. The chain carries TRBV28 and TRBJ2-7, with 9 bases fitting TRBD1. CDR3 length: 16 amino acids. With 5 bases clipped from V and 4 bases from J, the junction kept 12 bases outside the gene matches. Germline V gene data show CDR1 as MDHEN and CDR2 as SYDVKM.

CDR3 sequence reads: CASSLGFRNYGYTF. The CDR3 nucleotides read TGTGCCAGCAGCTTAGGTTTCAGAAACTATGGCTACACCTTC. V is TRBV7-2 and J is TRBJ1-2; no clear D gene. CDR3 size: 14 residues. The germline V gene has CDR1 SGHTA and CDR2 FQGNSA. V shed 1 base and J shed 2 bases, with 8 bases lying between them.

The chain couples TRBV19 to TRBJ2-1, with TRBD2 matching 9 bases. This CDR3 spans 15 amino acids. With 3 bases clipped from V and 9 bases from J, the junction kept 9 bases outside the gene matches. Germline CDR1 reads LNHDA; CDR2 reads SQIVND (reference sequence). Written as DNA, the CDR3 is TGTGCCAGTAGTATCCTAGCGGGGAGGTTTGGTGAGCAGTTCTTC. It translates to CASSILAGRFGEQFF. Full variable domain (rest looked up from reference TRBV19 and TRBJ2-1): DGGITQSPKYLFRKEGQNVTLSCEQNLNHDAMYWYRQDPGQGLRLIYYSQIVNDFQKGDIAEGYSVSREKKESFPLTVTSAQKNPTAFYLCASSILAGRFGEQFFGPGTRLTVL.

This clonotype was counted many times. Here the CDR3 reads CASSRQGLGAFF. The CDR3 bases are TGTGCCAGCAGTCGACAGGGGTTGGGAGCTTTCTTT. The chain carries TRBV12-3 or TRBV12-4 and TRBJ1-1; 8 bases line up with TRBD1. The V segment lost 5 bases and the J segment 10 bases; nucleotides outside the gene matches: 6. The CDR3 consists of 12 residues.

This clonotype showed up many times. The rearrangement joins TRBV9 to TRBJ1-6; no clear D. The germline V and J ends were trimmed by 0 bases and 7 bases, with 5 bases remaining between them. The germline V gene has CDR1 SGDLS and CDR2 YYNGEE. The CDR3 runs to 13 residues. For the CDR3, the DNA is TGTGCCAGCAGCGTAGAGAGGAATTCACCCCTCCACTTT. It codes for CASSVERNSPLHF.

This chain links TRBV11-1 with TRBJ2-5; D gene ambiguous. Germline V gene lookup returns CDR1 SGHAT and CDR2 FQDESV (reference sequence). The CDR3 contains 14 residues. The V gene lost 5 bases and the J gene lost 2 bases, with 12 bases spanning the gap. The CDR3 bases are TGTGCCAGCAGCCATGATTCAGTTCAAGAGACCCAGTACTTC. It codes for CASSHDSVQETQYF.

As concerns this clonotype: A read error may explain this, as a much larger clone is one base away. The chain combines TRBV30 with TRBJ1-5; D unresolved. This CDR3 region has 14 residues. CDR1 and CDR2 from the germline V gene are GTSNPN and SVGIG (reference sequence). V lost 3 bases, J lost 1 base, and 10 bases lay in between. CDR3 DNA sequence: TGTGCCTGGAGCGATGAGTTGAGCAATCAGCCCCAGCATTTT. Its translation: CAWSDELSNQPQHF.

This clonotype was seen a few times. The chain joins TRBV6-5 to TRBJ2-1; TRBD2 matches at 13 bases. Germline assignment: CDR1 MNHEY and CDR2 SVGAGI. This CDR3 region has 14 residues. V shed 5 bases, J shed 7 bases, and the junction held 2 bases outside the gene matches. The CDR3 DNA reads as TGTGCCAGCAGTAAGGGACTAGCGGGGAATGAGCAGTTCTTC. This encodes CASSKGLAGNEQFF.

This clonotype was counted many times. DNA of the CDR3: TGTGCCAGCAGCTTCCAGGCTAGCACAGATACGCAGTATTTT. It yields the protein CASSFQASTDTQYF. The V and J genes are TRBV11-2 and TRBJ2-3; D is undetermined. The V end lost 3 bases, the J end lost 0 bases, and 7 bases lay between the germline ends. Germline V gives CDR1 SGHAT, CDR2 FQNNGV. The CDR3 sequence is 14 residues long.